A single sample gave rise to the 4 T cell receptor beta chains below, sequenced in a study of T-cell reconstitution after alpha-beta-depleted transplantation in children (dated by TCRdb to 2016 to 2017). Libraries were constructed by PCR. Sequenced on an Illumina HiSeq 2500. Molecular barcoding was employed in the preparation of TCR libraries, with unique molecular identifiers being used to normalize TCRbeta repertoire quantification. In-frame beta chains were kept once TCRdb had trimmed the public reads at Q25 with fastp and called clones with MiXCR. One record per CDR3 amino acid sequence lists the most common genes and DNA. Here the sample has 500,000 or so distinct CDR3 sequences; approximately 29% occur a single time. More than 2% of the sample is held by the ten biggest clonotypes. This specimen was PBMCs from the stem cell graft donor, taken from the stem cell graft. Every receptor here comes from a human donor who donated a stem cell graft to a child with aplastic anemia.

The rearrangement joins TRBV7-2 to TRBJ2-5, with D unresolved. The length of the CDR3 is 14 residues. The germline V gene has CDR1 SGHTA and CDR2 FQGNSA. V was cut by 6 bases and J by 4 bases, with 15 bases left in between. The DNA of the CDR3 is TGTGCCAGCAGTCCCACTCTGGTGGGAGAGACCCAGTACTTC. It encodes CASSPTLVGETQYF.

This clonotype was seen only a few times. V usage is TRBV7-2 and J usage is TRBJ1-1; no clear D gene. The CDR3 has 15 residues. Germline V lookup: CDR1 SGHTA, CDR2 FQGNSA. V was pared by 5 bases and J by 1 base, with 14 bases between. The CDR3 loop reads CASSPRGVGNTEAFF. The CDR3 DNA follows: TGTGCCAGCAGCCCCCGGGGAGTGGGGAACACTGAAGCTTTCTTT.

This clonotype was counted only a few times. A much larger clone is a single base away; this may be a read error. This chain links TRBV7-3 with TRBJ2-3; the match to TRBD2 covers 9 bases. The germline gives CDR1 SGHTA, CDR2 FQGTGA. CDR3 length: 15 amino acids. Unmatched junction bases numbered 2, after V lost 1 base and J lost 3 bases. The CDR3 is CASSLSSGRTDTQYF. For the CDR3, the DNA is TGTGCCAGCAGCTTAAGTAGCGGGAGAACAGATACGCAGTATTTT.

Only a few counts were recorded for this clonotype. The CDR3 DNA is TGTGCCATCAGTGATCAGGATCCGACATACAATGAGCAGTTCTTC. Its protein product is CAISDQDPTYNEQFF. The genes are TRBV10-3 and TRBJ2-1; D gene unclear. This CDR3 comprises 15 residues. The V gene's germline CDR1 is ENHRY and CDR2 SYGVKD. Trimming left V 3 bases short and J 4 bases short, with 13 bases between.